This TCR beta chain came from a study of blood T cell repertoires in COVID-19. Repertoires were generated with immunoSEQ multiplex PCR, while TCRdb's copy carries only in-frame clones and drops some. The repertoire holds some 87,000 clones, around 85% seen once, with about 23% in the top ten. The germline V gene encodes CDR1 MGHRA and CDR2 YSYEKL. Trimming removed 3 bases at V and 5 bases at J, with 16 bases between. The CDR3 is made up of 15 amino acids. The V gene is TRBV4-1, the J gene TRBJ1-1; no clear D. The sequenced sample consisted of peripheral blood. The sequence came from a man older than 75 with active or convalescent COVID-19. This CDR3 is CASSQGGSPGTEAFF. In nucleotides, the CDR3 is TGCGCCAGCAGCCAGGGAGGGTCCCCGGGAACTGAAGCTTTCTTT.